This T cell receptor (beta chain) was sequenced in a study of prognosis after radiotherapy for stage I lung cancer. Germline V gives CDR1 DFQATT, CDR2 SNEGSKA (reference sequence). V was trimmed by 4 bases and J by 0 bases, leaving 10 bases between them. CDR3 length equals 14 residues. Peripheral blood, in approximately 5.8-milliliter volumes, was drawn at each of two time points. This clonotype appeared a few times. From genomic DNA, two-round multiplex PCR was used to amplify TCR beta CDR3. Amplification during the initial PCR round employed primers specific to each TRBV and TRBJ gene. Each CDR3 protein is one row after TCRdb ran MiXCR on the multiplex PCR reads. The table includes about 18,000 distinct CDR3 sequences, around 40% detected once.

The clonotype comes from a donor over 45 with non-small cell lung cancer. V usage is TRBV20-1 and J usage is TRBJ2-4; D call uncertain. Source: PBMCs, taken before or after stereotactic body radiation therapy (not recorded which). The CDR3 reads CSATIPGAKNIQYF. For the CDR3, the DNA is TGCAGTGCTACCATTCCGGGAGCCAAAAACATTCAGTACTTC.